This T cell receptor beta chain was documented in a study of control samples from healthy donors and cancer patients. V lost 6 bases, J lost 8 bases, and 16 bases lay in between. CDR1 MDHEN and CDR2 SYDVKM come from the germline V gene. This CDR3 contains 13 residues. The protocol was immunoSEQ multiplex PCR, while the TCRdb copy is restricted to in-frame clones and leaves out a portion. The data contain under 450,000 clones, 90% of them seen just once; the ten biggest clones take up roughly 6.4%. The sample was PBMCs. The chain combines TRBV28 with TRBJ1-2; perhaps TRBD1 as D (6 bases). The source of this sequence is a man aged 40-55 years with head and neck cancer. DNA of the CDR3: TGTGCCAGCAGCCCACAGGGAGGGTACGGCTACACCTTC. Its translation: CASSPQGGYGYTF.